These 15 T cell receptor beta chains originate from one sample sequenced in a study of T-cell reconstitution after alpha-beta-depleted transplantation in children. Researchers prepared the TCRbeta library using unique molecular identifiers, the study reports. Via MiXCR, TCRdb re-called the PCR reads, giving one row per CDR3 protein. The table shows 500,000 to 600,000 distinct CDR3 sequences, with 25% to 30% occurring only once. The source material was PBMCs, sampled before TCRalphabeta/CD19-depleted stem cell transplant. The receptors here all came from a boy less than two years old with Wiskott-Aldrich syndrome, due to receive a stem cell transplant.

CDR3 bases: TGCAGCGTTAAGACTAGCGGTTTCTACGAGCAGTACTTC. Amino acid sequence: CSVKTSGFYEQYF. The chain employs TRBV29-1 and TRBJ2-7, with 9 bases matching TRBD2. This CDR3 contains 13 residues. Germline CDR1 reads SQVTM; CDR2 reads ANQGSEA. J was trimmed by 3 bases and V by 5 bases; bases with no gene match: 5.

The genes are TRBV27 and TRBJ2-1, with TRBD2 identical over 13 bases. V shed 4 bases, J shed 7 bases, and the junction held 10 bases outside the gene matches. CDR1 and CDR2 from the germline V gene are MNHEY and SMNVEV (reference sequence). The CDR3 has 17 amino acids. DNA of the CDR3: TGTGCCAGCAGTTCCTGGACTAGCGGGAGATTCGGTAATGAGCAGTTCTTC. Its translation is CASSSWTSGRFGNEQFF.

The V gene is TRBV15, the J gene TRBJ2-5; possible D gene TRBD1, 5 bases. Germline loops: CDR1 LNHNV, CDR2 YYDKDF (reference sequence). CDR3 length: 12 residues. Trimming removed 5 bases from V and 5 bases from J, with 9 bases in between. CDR3 nucleotide sequence: TGTGCCACCAGCTGGGGCGAGGAGACCCAGTACTTC. This gives the protein CATSWGEETQYF.

The J gene is TRBJ2-1, the V gene TRBV12-3 or TRBV12-4, with 7 nucleotides matching TRBD2. Trimming cost V 6 bases and J 0 bases; bases outside gene matches: 14. The CDR3 has 18 residues. The CDR3 sequence: CASSQGVGLAVSYNEQFF. The CDR3 region has the DNA TGTGCCAGCAGCCAAGGGGTTGGGCTAGCGGTCTCCTACAATGAGCAGTTCTTC.

This clonotype was found a few times. The chain uses TRBV6-2 or TRBV6-3 and TRBJ2-2, with 8 bases lining up with TRBD1. Unmatched junction bases numbered 11, after V lost 7 bases and J lost 7 bases. This CDR3 is built from 15 residues. Germline V gene data show CDR1 as MNHEY and CDR2 as SVGEGT. CDR3 sequence (DNA): TGTGCCAGCAACTCTGACAGGGGAATGGTCGGGGAGCTGTTTTTT. Protein sequence: CASNSDRGMVGELFF.

The chain links TRBV6-2 or TRBV6-3 to TRBJ2-1, with a tentative D call TRBD2 (6 bases). The CDR3 contains 17 residues. V dropped 6 bases and J dropped 4 bases, with 22 bases sitting between them. Per the germline V gene, CDR1 is MNHEY and CDR2 is SVGEGT. Here the CDR3 DNA reads TGTGCCAGCAGCGACCGATTTGGGTTAGCGGCGTACAATGAGCAGTTCTTC. This gives the protein CASSDRFGLAAYNEQFF.

The rearrangement joins TRBV12-3 or TRBV12-4 to TRBJ2-1; possibly TRBD2 for D (6 bases). The V end was cut by 2 bases, the J end by 0 bases, with 14 bases between. This CDR3 is built from 17 residues. The DNA of the CDR3 is TGTGCCAGCAGTTTATATTCTAGCGCCAGCTCCTACAATGAGCAGTTCTTC. As protein: CASSLYSSASSYNEQFF.

The chain employs TRBV11-2 and TRBJ2-5, with a tentative D call TRBD1 (7 bases). The CDR3 loop spans 16 amino acids. V dropped 2 bases and J dropped 4 bases, with 17 bases sitting between them. Germline CDR1 SGHAT, CDR2 FQNNGV. This CDR3 is CASSLYLQGGPETQYF. Written as DNA, the CDR3 is TGTGCCAGCAGCTTATACCTGCAGGGGGGTCCAGAGACCCAGTACTTC.

The J gene is TRBJ2-1, the V gene TRBV7-2, with TRBD2 as a possible D gene (6 bases). This CDR3 is 14 amino acids long. The germline CDR1 and CDR2 sequences are SGHTA and FQGNSA. The V end lost 5 bases, the J end lost 4 bases, and 12 bases lay between the germline ends. Here the CDR3 reads CASSLIADYNEQFF. The CDR3 nucleotides are TGTGCCAGCAGCCTCATAGCGGATTACAATGAGCAGTTCTTC.

The chain couples TRBV7-9 to TRBJ2-1; perhaps TRBD1 as D (5 bases). Germline assignment: CDR1 SEHNR and CDR2 FQNEAQ (reference sequence). The CDR3 is 15 amino acids. V dropped 5 bases and J dropped 3 bases, with 14 bases sitting between them. The CDR3 reads CASSPRGGIYNEQFF. The CDR3 nucleotides read TGTGCCAGCAGCCCTAGGGGTGGGATCTACAATGAGCAGTTCTTC.

J is TRBJ2-5 and V is TRBV5-5, with 7 nucleotides matching TRBD1. This CDR3 is built from 14 residues. Germline V CDR1 and CDR2: SGHKS, YYEKEE (reference sequence). V lost 4 bases and J lost 3; bases outside the gene matches: 6. The CDR3 sequence: CASSPGQWKETQYF. CDR3 nucleotide sequence: TGTGCCAGCAGCCCGGGACAGTGGAAAGAGACCCAGTACTTC. The full variable domain, in which reference TRBV5-5 and TRBJ2-5 provide the parts outside the CDR3, is DAGVTQSPTHLIKTRGQQVTLRCSPISGHKSVSWYQQVLGQGPQFIFQYYEKEERGRGNFPDRFSARQFPNYSSELNVNALLLGDSALYLCASSPGQWKETQYFGPGTRLLVL.

The chain is built from TRBV29-1 and TRBJ1-1; TRBD1 might be the D (6 bases). The CDR3 consists of 14 residues. CDR1 is SQVTM and CDR2 is ANQGSEA in the germline V gene. V was shortened by 7 bases and J by 8 bases, with 23 bases between the two germline ends. This CDR3 reads CSAARGHREGEAFF. In DNA, the CDR3 is TGCAGCGCCGCCAGGGGTCACCGGGAGGGGGAAGCTTTCTTT.

In this sample, this clonotype turned up a few times. The chain has TRBV5-1 and TRBJ1-2; D gene ambiguous. The germline CDR1 and CDR2 sequences are SGHRS and YFSETQ. Trimming removed 4 bases at V and 8 bases at J, with 15 bases between. This CDR3 spans 13 amino acids. This CDR3 reads CASSQAVPGGYTF. The CDR3 nucleotides read TGCGCCAGCAGCCAAGCTGTCCCGGGGGGCTACACCTTC.

The genes are TRBV30 and TRBJ2-3; TRBD1 matches 9 bases. The V gene's germline CDR1 is GTSNPN and CDR2 SVGIG (reference sequence). V shed 1 base, J shed 3 bases, and the junction held 11 bases outside the gene matches. This CDR3 is built from 17 residues. The chain's CDR3 is CAWSGGLTGGRTDTQYF. The CDR3 DNA is TGTGCCTGGAGTGGAGGCCTTACAGGGGGCAGGACAGATACGCAGTATTTT.

The J gene is TRBJ2-2, the V gene TRBV27; 10 bases agree with TRBD2. The CDR3 is 16 residues long. Germline lookup yields CDR1 MNHEY and CDR2 SMNVEV (reference sequence). The junction had 8 bases not matched to a gene; V was cut back by 3 bases and J by 7 bases. The CDR3 sequence: CASSFGLAGAIGELFF. For the CDR3, the DNA is TGTGCCAGCAGTTTTGGTCTAGCGGGAGCGATCGGGGAGCTGTTTTTT.